The 2 T cell receptor beta chains below all came from one sample that was sequenced in a study of metastatic and nonmetastatic thyroid tumors. None of the patients had undergone any treatment ahead of thyroid surgery. Using MiXCR, TCRdb re-called clones from the PCR reads. The repertoire holds about 39,000 clones, around 17% seen once, with 20% to 25% in the top ten. Sequenced input: blood. Receptors were obtained from a female donor with papillary thyroid cancer or a benign thyroid nodule (not recorded which). Some clones in this sample may be carry-over from other donors' samples.

The table lists this clone with many counts. The chain has TRBV7-4 and TRBJ1-4, with 10 bases fitting TRBD1. Germline values: CDR1 SGHVT, CDR2 SQSDAQ. This CDR3 is built from 15 residues. Trimming took 5 bases from V and 5 from J; bases not matched to a gene: 5. The CDR3 DNA is TGTGCCAGCAGCCCTCGGACAGGGGGAAATGAAAAACTGTTTTTT. Protein: CASSPRTGGNEKLFF.

This clone was seen repeatedly, ten times or more. This chain joins TRBV5-1 and TRBJ2-3; either TRBD1 or TRBD2 may fit D (5 bases each). This CDR3 region has 13 residues. Germline V lookup: CDR1 SGHRS, CDR2 YFSETQ. V was shortened by 0 bases and J by 6 bases, with 8 bases between the two germline ends. The CDR3 bases are TGCGCCAGCAGCTTGGTCGGGACGGATACGCAGTATTTT. Its protein is CASSLVGTDTQYF.